The sequence of this TCR beta chain was determined in a study of T-cell reconstitution after alpha-beta-depleted transplantation in children. Findings of the study overall: After one year, T-cell counts and TCRbeta diversity mostly came from new T cells. In some patients, recipient T cells and intrathymic progenitors surviving conditioning explained high day-60 diversity.

A remark on this clonotype: The antigen is not known.

Preparation of the TCRbeta library was carried out with unique molecular identifiers. TCRdb reanalysed the PCR reads using MiXCR and keeps one entry per CDR3 protein. The table records more than 90,000 distinct CDR3 sequences, approximately 10% of them present only once. The clonotype was recovered from a boy aged 2 to 9 with acute lymphoblastic leukemia, due to receive a stem cell transplant. This sample comprised PBMCs, obtained before TCRalphabeta/CD19-depleted stem cell transplant.

CDR3 protein: CASSENRLRTQYF. DNA for the CDR3: TGTGCCAGCAGTGAAAATCGTCTAAGGACCCAGTACTTC. This rearrangement joins TRBV6-1 to TRBJ2-5, with no clear D. Trimming left V 2 bases short and J 7 bases short, with 11 bases between. This CDR3 region has 13 residues. Germline values: CDR1 MNHNS, CDR2 SASEGT.